This record concerns one TCR beta chain sequence. The antigen is unknown. This sample is drawn from a study of T cell clonotyping in hematopoietic cell transplantation. Study results and limitations: CD4 and CD8 repertoire contributions could not be separated without sorting.

Trimming took 0 bases from V and 3 from J; bases not matched to a gene: 0. The CDR3 runs to 15 residues. CDR1 is SGHNT and CDR2 is YYREEE in the germline V gene (reference sequence). This table comes from immunoSEQ multiplex PCR, and its TCRdb copy is limited to in-frame clones, with some not included. The sample has 14,000 or so clones, about three fifths seen once; the top ten hold around a tenth. V is TRBV5-4 and J is TRBJ1-6, with 7 bases identical to TRBD1. The receptor was derived from a human donor who either received an allogeneic hematopoietic cell transplant for a myeloid malignancy or was a related donor (not recorded which). Some clones in this sample may be carry-over from other donors' samples. Sequenced sample: PBMCs. This chain's CDR3 is CASSLGDSYNSPLHF. DNA of the CDR3: TGTGCCAGCAGCTTGGGGGACAGCTATAATTCACCCCTCCACTTT.